This T cell receptor (beta chain) was captured in a study of T cells in localized non-small cell lung cancer. Study-level results: Analysis by sequencing included only one tumor region, so heterogeneity remains possible. Adjacent lung was found to contain a median roughly 60 of the top 100 tumor clones. Uninvolved adjacent lung showed peak T cell clonality, exceeding tumor.

Produced via immunoSEQ multiplex PCR; TCRdb's table is partial and in-frame only. The sample lists 75,000 to 90,000 clones, almost 85% occurring once. The CDR3 contains 13 residues. In germline, CDR1 is SNHLY, CDR2 FYNNEI. Trimming pared 6 bases from V and 4 bases from J, leaving 10 bases between. A word on this clone: As yet, its antigen is unknown. Here the CDR3 omits its conserved ending phenylalanine or tryptophan, so a read error is the likely source.

This receptor was identified in a man between 35 and 75 years old with stage I lung adenocarcinoma. V gene TRBV2 combines with J gene TRBJ1-5; a weak D match, TRBD1 (6 bases). The starting material was peripheral blood, obtained before any cancer treatment. CDR3 region: CASRAGENQPQHL. The CDR3 DNA reads as TGTGCCAGCAGGGCAGGGGAGAATCAGCCCCAGCATCTT.